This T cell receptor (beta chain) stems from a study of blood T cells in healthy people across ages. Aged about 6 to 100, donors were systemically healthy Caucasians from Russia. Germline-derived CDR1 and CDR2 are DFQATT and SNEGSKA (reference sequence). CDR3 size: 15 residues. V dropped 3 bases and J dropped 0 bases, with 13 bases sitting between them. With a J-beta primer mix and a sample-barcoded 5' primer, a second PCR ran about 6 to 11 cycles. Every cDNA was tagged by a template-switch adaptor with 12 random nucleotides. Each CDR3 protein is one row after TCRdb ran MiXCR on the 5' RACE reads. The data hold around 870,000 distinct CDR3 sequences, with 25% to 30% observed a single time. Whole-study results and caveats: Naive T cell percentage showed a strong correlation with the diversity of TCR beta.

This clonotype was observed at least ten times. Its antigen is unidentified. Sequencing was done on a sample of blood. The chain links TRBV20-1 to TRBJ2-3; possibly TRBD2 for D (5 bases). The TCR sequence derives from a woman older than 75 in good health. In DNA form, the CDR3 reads TGCAGTGCTAGGACTATACCGCCTAGCACAGATACGCAGTATTTT. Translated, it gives CSARTIPPSTDTQYF.